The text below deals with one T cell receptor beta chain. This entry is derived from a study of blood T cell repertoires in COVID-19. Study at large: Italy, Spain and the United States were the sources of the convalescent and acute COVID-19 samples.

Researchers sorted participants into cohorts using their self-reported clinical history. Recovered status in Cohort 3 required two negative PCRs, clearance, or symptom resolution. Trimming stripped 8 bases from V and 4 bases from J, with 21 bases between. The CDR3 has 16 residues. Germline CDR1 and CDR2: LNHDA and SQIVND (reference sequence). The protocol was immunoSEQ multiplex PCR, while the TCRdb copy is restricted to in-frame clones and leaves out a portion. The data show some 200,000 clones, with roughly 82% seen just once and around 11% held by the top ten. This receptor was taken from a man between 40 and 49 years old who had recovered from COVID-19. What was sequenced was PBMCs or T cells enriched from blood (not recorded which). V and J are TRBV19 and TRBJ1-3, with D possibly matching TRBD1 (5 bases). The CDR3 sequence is CASQGRPQAIGNTIYF. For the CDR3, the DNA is TGTGCCAGTCAAGGGCGCCCACAGGCCATCGGAAACACCATATATTTT.